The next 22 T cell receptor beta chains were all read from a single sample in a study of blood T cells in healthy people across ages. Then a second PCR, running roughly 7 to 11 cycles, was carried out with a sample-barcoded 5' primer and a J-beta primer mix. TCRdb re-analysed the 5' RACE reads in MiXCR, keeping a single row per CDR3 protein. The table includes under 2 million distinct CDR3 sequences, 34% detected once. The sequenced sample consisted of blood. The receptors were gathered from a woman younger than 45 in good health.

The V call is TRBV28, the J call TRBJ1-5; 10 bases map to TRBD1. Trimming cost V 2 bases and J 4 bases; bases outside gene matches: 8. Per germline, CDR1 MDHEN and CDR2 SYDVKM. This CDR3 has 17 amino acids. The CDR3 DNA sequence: TGTGCCAGCAGTTTAACCGGGACAGGGGCCCTAAATCAGCCCCAGCATTTT. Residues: CASSLTGTGALNQPQHF.

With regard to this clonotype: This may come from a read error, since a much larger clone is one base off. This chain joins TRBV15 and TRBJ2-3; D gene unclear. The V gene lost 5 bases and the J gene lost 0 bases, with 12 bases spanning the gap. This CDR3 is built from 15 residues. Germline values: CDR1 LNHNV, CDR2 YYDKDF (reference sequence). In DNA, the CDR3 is TGTGCCACCAGCCCCTTGGTGGGAAGCACAGATACGCAGTATTTT. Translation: CATSPLVGSTDTQYF.

CDR3 sequence: CASSPYRDTSGEQYF. The CDR3 DNA is TGTGCCAGCTCACCATATAGGGACACCAGTGGAGAGCAGTACTTC. This chain joins TRBV18 and TRBJ2-4; D might be TRBD1 (6 bases). The CDR3 is 15 residues long. Trimming shortened V by 2 bases and J by 13 bases, and 21 bases separated the two germline ends. Germline-derived CDR1 and CDR2 are KGHSH and LQKENI. Full variable domain (missing parts from reference TRBV18 and TRBJ2-4): NAGVMQNPRHLVRRRGQEARLRCSPMKGHSHVYWYRQLPEEGLKFMVYLQKENIIDESGMPKERFSAEFPKEGPSILRIQQVVRGDSAAYFCASSPYRDTSGEQYFGAGTRLSVL.

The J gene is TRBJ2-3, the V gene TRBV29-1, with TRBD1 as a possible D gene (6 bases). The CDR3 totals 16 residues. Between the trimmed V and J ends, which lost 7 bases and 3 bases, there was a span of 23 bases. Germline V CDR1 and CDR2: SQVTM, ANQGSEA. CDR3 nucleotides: TGCAGCGCGAGTCAGAGACTCGTCACAGGGACAGATACGCAGTATTTT. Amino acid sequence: CSASQRLVTGTDTQYF.

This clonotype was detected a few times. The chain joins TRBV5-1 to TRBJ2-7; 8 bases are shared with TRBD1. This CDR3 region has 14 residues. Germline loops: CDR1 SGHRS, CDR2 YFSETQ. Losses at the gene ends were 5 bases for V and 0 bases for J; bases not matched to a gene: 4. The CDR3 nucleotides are TGCGCCAGCAGGTTCGACAGGGGCTCCTACGAGCAGTACTTC. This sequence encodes CASRFDRGSYEQYF. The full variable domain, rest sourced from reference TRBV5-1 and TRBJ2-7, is KAGVTQTPRYLIKTRGQQVTLSCSPISGHRSVSWYQQTPGQGLQFLFEYFSETQRNKGNFPGRFSGRQFSNSRSEMNVSTLELGDSALYLCASRFDRGSYEQYFGPGTRLTVT.

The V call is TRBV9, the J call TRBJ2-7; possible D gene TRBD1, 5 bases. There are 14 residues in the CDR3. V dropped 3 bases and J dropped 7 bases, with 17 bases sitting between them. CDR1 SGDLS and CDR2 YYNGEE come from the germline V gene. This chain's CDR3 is CASSALDTTGEQYF. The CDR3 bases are TGTGCCAGCAGCGCCTTGGACACCACTGGGGAGCAGTACTTC.

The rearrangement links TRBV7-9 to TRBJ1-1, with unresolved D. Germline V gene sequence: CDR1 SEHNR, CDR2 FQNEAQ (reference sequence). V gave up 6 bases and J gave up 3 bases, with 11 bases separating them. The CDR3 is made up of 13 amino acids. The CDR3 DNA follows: TGTGCCAGCAGAGATGAGGGCTACACTGAAGCTTTCTTT. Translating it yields CASRDEGYTEAFF.

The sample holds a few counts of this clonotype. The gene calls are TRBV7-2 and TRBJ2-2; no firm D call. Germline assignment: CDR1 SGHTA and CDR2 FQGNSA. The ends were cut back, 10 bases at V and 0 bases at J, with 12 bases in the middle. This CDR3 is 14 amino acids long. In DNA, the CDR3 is TGTGCCACATCCTTTTCAGCGAACACCGGGGAGCTGTTTTTT. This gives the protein CATSFSANTGELFF.

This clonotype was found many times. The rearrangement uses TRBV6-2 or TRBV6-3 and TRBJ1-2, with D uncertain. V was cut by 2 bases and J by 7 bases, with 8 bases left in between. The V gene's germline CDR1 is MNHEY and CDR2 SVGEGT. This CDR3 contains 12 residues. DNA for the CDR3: TGTGCCAGCAGTTACGCCAGGACTGGCTACACCTTC. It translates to CASSYARTGYTF.

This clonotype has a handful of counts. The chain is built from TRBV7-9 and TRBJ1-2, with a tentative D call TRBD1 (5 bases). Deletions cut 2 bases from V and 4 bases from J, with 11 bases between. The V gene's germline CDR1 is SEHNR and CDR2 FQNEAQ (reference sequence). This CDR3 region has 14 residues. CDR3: CASSLPGRGYGYTF. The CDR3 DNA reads TGTGCCAGCAGCTTACCAGGGAGGGGCTATGGCTACACCTTC.

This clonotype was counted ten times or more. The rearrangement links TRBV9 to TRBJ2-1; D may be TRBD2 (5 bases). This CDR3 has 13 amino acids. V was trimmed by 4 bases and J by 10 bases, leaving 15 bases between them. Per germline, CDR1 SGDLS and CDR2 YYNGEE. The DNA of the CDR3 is TGTGCCAGCAGCTCAAGCCCAGAGGGAGAGCAGTTCTTC. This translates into CASSSSPEGEQFF. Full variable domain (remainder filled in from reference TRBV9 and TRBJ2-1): DSGVTQTPKHLITATGQRVTLRCSPRSGDLSVYWYQQSLDQGLQFLIQYYNGEERAKGNILERFSAQQFPDLHSELNLSSLELGDSALYFCASSSSPEGEQFFGPGTRLTVL.

Written as DNA, the CDR3 is TGTGCCAGCAGCCAAGGAAAAGGCGGGGGGGCCACCGGGGAGACCCAGTACTTC. It translates to CASSQGKGGGATGETQYF. The chain recombines TRBV4-2 with TRBJ2-5, with 9 bases lining up with TRBD2. CDR3 length: 18 amino acids. The V segment lost 1 base and the J segment 5 bases; nucleotides outside the gene matches: 14. CDR1 and CDR2 (germline): LGHNA, YNFKEQ.

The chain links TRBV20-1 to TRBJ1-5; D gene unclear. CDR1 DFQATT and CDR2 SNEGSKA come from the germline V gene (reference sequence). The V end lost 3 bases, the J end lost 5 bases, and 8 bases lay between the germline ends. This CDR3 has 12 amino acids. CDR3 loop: CSASLRHQPQHF. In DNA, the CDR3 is TGCAGTGCTAGCCTGAGGCATCAGCCCCAGCATTTT.

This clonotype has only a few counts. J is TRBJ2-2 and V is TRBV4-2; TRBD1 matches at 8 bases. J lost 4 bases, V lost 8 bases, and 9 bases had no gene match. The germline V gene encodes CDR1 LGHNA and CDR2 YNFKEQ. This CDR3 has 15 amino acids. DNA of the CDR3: TGTGCCAGCCTCCTGGACAGGGCGGCCACCGGGGAGCTGTTTTTT. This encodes CASLLDRAATGELFF.

For the CDR3, the DNA is TGTGCCAGCAGCCGGGGGGCAAGGGTTTGGGACGAGCAGTACTTC. This gives the protein CASSRGARVWDEQYF. The chain is built from TRBV3-1 and TRBJ2-7; D possibly uses TRBD1 or TRBD2 (6 bases each). The CDR3 has 15 residues. V was cut by 4 bases and J by 5 bases, with 18 bases left in between. Germline V gives CDR1 LGHDT, CDR2 YNNKEL (reference sequence).

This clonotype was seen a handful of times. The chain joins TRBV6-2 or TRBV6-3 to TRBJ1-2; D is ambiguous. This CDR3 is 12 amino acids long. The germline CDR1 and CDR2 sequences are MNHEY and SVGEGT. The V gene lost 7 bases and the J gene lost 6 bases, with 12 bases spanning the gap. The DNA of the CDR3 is TGTGCCAGCACCCTCCCTGGGGATGGCTACACCTTC. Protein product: CASTLPGDGYTF.

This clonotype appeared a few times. The CDR3 region has the DNA TGTGCCAGCCGTCCAGTGGGTAGCAATCAGCCCCAGCATTTT. As protein: CASRPVGSNQPQHF. The V and J genes are TRBV28 and TRBJ1-5, with D uncertain. CDR3 length: 14 amino acids. The germline V gene encodes CDR1 MDHEN and CDR2 SYDVKM. Trimming stripped 8 bases from V and 0 bases from J, with 11 bases between.

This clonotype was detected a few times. Written as DNA, the CDR3 is TGCAGTGCTCAAATAGCGGGAGCGGAGGAGACCCAGTACTTC. It specifies CSAQIAGAEETQYF. V usage is TRBV20-1 and J usage is TRBJ2-5; 9 bases fit TRBD2. The CDR3 extends over 14 amino acids. Germline assignment: CDR1 DFQATT and CDR2 SNEGSKA (reference sequence). V shed 5 bases, J shed 5 bases, and the junction held 9 bases outside the gene matches.

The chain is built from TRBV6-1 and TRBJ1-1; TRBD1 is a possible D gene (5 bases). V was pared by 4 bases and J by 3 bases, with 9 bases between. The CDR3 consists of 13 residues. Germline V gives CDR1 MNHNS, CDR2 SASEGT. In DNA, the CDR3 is TGTGCCAGCAGTGGTCAGGGTCACACTGAAGCTTTCTTT. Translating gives CASSGQGHTEAFF.

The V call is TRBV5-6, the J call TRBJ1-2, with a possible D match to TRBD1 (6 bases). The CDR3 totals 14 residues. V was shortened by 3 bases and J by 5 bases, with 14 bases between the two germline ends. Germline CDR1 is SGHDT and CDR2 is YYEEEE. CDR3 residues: CASSSPGGGYGYTF. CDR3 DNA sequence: TGTGCCAGCAGCTCCCCAGGAGGGGGGTATGGCTACACCTTC.

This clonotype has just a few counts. The CDR3 loop is CASSKRSGKVKNEQFF. The CDR3 region has the DNA TGTGCCAGCAGCAAACGGTCGGGGAAGGTAAAAAATGAGCAGTTCTTC. The chain links TRBV11-1 to TRBJ2-1; D possibly corresponds to TRBD2 (5 bases). The V and J ends lost 5 bases and 7 bases respectively, with 21 bases between them. Germline CDR1 SGHAT, CDR2 FQDESV (reference sequence). The CDR3 length is 16 residues.

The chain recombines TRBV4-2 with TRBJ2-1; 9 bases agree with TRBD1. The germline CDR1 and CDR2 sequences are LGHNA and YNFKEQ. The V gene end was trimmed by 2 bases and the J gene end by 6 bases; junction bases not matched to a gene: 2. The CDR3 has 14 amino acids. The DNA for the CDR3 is TGTGCCAGCAGCCAACGGGACAGGGTCAATGAGCAGTTCTTC. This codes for CASSQRDRVNEQFF.